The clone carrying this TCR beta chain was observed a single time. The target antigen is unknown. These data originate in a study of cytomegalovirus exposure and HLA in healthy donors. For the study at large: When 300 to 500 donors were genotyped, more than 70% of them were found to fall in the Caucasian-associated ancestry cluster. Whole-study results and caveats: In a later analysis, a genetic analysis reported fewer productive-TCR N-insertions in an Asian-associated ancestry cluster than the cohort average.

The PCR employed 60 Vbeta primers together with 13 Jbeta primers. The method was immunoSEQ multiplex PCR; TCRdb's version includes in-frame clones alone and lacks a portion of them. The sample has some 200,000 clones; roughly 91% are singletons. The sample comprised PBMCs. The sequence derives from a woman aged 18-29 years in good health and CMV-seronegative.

The CDR3 here is CASSLKAGGSYNEQFF. CDR3 nucleotides: TGTGCCAGCAGCCTCAAAGCGGGAGGATCCTACAATGAGCAGTTCTTC. V is TRBV7-6 and J is TRBJ2-1; TRBD2 matches at 9 bases. Germline V gene data show CDR1 as SGHVS and CDR2 as FNYEAQ. V was clipped by 5 bases and J by 1 base; unmatched bases: 6. The length of the CDR3 is 16 residues.